One sample yielded the 10 T cell receptor beta chains listed below, sequenced in a study of response to subunit inactivated influenza vaccine. MiXCR was run by TCRdb on the RT-PCR reads, yielding one entry per CDR3 protein. The table lists a few hundred thousand distinct CDR3 sequences, 9.5% to 13% of them singletons. This specimen consisted of PBMCs from blood, obtained more than 35 days after vaccination. Source of these receptors: a man aged 50 to 60 who received an inactivated influenza vaccine.

CDR3 sequence: CASSRRTGGANYGYTF. DNA for the CDR3: TGTGCCAGCAGCCGCCGGACAGGGGGGGCTAACTATGGCTACACCTTC. V gene TRBV13 combines with J gene TRBJ1-2, with 10 positions matching TRBD1. Germline CDR1 is PRHDT and CDR2 is FYEKMQ (reference sequence). CDR3 length equals 16 residues. V was clipped by 5 bases and J by 0 bases; unmatched bases: 6.

This clonotype was counted between two and nine times. J is TRBJ2-3 and V is TRBV2, with 11 positions matching TRBD2. J lost 10 bases, V lost 6 bases, and 9 bases had no gene match. CDR1 is SNHLY, CDR2 FYNNEI, per germline. There are 14 residues in the CDR3. The CDR3, as DNA: TGTGCCAGCAGGGTTAGCGGGGGGGCCGGCCCGCAGTATTTT. It encodes CASRVSGGAGPQYF.

The rearrangement links TRBV10-3 to TRBJ1-2; 7 bases match TRBD1. This CDR3 is built from 12 residues. Germline V gene sequence: CDR1 ENHRY, CDR2 SYGVKD. The ends lost 7 bases at V and 4 bases at J; junction bases unmatched: 3. The CDR3 spells CAINGDSYGYTF. CDR3 DNA: TGTGCCATCAATGGGGACAGCTATGGCTACACCTTC.

The CDR3, as DNA: TGTGCCAGCTCCCCGGAGGGCGTTGGCACCGGGGAGCTGTTTTTT. It is translated as CASSPEGVGTGELFF. The chain carries TRBV5-5 and TRBJ2-2, with a possible D match to TRBD2 (6 bases). CDR3 size: 15 residues. With 7 bases removed from V and 4 bases from J, the gap between germline ends came to 17 bases. CDR1 is SGHKS and CDR2 is YYEKEE in the germline V gene (reference sequence).

This clonotype was found many times. V gene TRBV9 combines with J gene TRBJ2-1, with no clear D. Trimming took 8 bases from V and 2 from J, leaving 11 bases between them. The CDR3 runs to 13 residues. CDR1 is SGDLS and CDR2 is YYNGEE in the germline V gene. The CDR3: CASQIRPYNEQFF. In nucleotides, the CDR3 is TGTGCCAGTCAGATACGCCCCTACAATGAGCAGTTCTTC.

In this sample, this clonotype turned up a few times. The rearrangement links TRBV20-1 to TRBJ2-7; the match to TRBD2 covers 7 bases. The V segment lost 3 bases and the J segment 5 bases; nucleotides outside the gene matches: 7. Germline values: CDR1 DFQATT, CDR2 SNEGSKA (reference sequence). The CDR3 contains 13 residues. CDR3 in amino acids: CSASPGTNDEQYF. The CDR3 DNA follows: TGCAGTGCTAGCCCCGGGACTAACGACGAGCAGTACTTC.

There are a few counts of this clonotype. The gene calls are TRBV9 and TRBJ1-3, with 7 positions matching TRBD1. V was pared by 2 bases and J by 0 bases, with 5 bases of the junction left unmatched. The CDR3 covers 16 residues. Germline values: CDR1 SGDLS, CDR2 YYNGEE. The CDR3 coding sequence is TGTGCCAGCAGCGTTGAGGGACAGTACTCTGGAAACACCATATATTTT. It yields the protein CASSVEGQYSGNTIYF.

In its sample, this clonotype was seen a few times. The J gene is TRBJ2-6, the V gene TRBV15; D is perhaps TRBD2 (6 bases). The germline gives CDR1 LNHNV, CDR2 YYDKDF (reference sequence). This CDR3 has 19 amino acids. Trimming removed 5 bases at V and 0 bases at J, with 20 bases between. The CDR3 sequence is CATSPRTGRGSSGANVLTF. CDR3 coding DNA: TGTGCCACCAGCCCCCGTACGGGACGGGGGAGCTCTGGGGCCAACGTCCTGACTTTC. The whole variable domain, remainder taken from reference TRBV15 and TRBJ2-6, is DAMVIQNPRYQVTQFGKPVTLSCSQTLNHNVMYWYQQKSSQAPKLLFHYYDKDFNNEADTPDNFQSRRPNTSFCFLDIRSPGLGDTAMYLCATSPRTGRGSSGANVLTFGAGSRLTVL.

This clonotype was picked up many times. The chain couples TRBV7-8 to TRBJ2-7, with unresolved D. This CDR3 region has 12 residues. The germline CDR1 and CDR2 sequences are SGHVS and FQNEAQ. V shed 5 bases and J shed 4 bases, with 9 bases lying between them. The CDR3 is CASSKDLYEQYF. As DNA, the CDR3 is TGTGCCAGCAGCAAGGATCTGTACGAGCAGTACTTC.

The DNA for the CDR3 is TGTGCCAGCAGTCCCGACAGGCGGGCTACTAATGAAAAACTGTTTTTT. It specifies CASSPDRRATNEKLFF. The chain carries TRBV7-8 and TRBJ1-4; perhaps TRBD1 as D (6 bases). V gave up 6 bases and J gave up 2 bases, with 16 bases separating them. The CDR3 length is 16 residues. The germline V gene encodes CDR1 SGHVS and CDR2 FQNEAQ. Full variable domain (remainder filled in from reference TRBV7-8 and TRBJ1-4): GAGVSQSPRYKVAKRGQDVALRCDPISGHVSLFWYQQALGQGPEFLTYFQNEAQLDKSGLPSDRFFAERPEGSVSTLKIQRTQQEDSAVYLCASSPDRRATNEKLFFGSGTQLSVL.